The clone carrying this TCR beta chain was detected ten times or more. Its antigen is unidentified. Next came a second PCR, run for roughly 6 to 11 cycles, which used a sample-barcoded 5' primer along with a J-beta primer mix. TCRdb reanalysed the 5' RACE reads using MiXCR and keeps one entry per CDR3 protein. The repertoire holds over a million distinct CDR3 sequences, with 35% to 55% as singletons. Germline CDR1 reads MDHEN; CDR2 reads SYDVKM. The CDR3 is 13 amino acids. The V segment lost 6 bases and the J segment 3 bases; nucleotides outside the gene matches: 3. The data were taken from a study of blood T cells in healthy people across ages. Whole-study results and caveats: Higher diversity, along with more naive CD4+ cells, distinguished long-lived donors from aged donors.

The source of this sequence is a woman in her sixties in good health. The chain couples TRBV28 to TRBJ2-7; TRBD1 matches at 9 bases. Sequenced: blood. CDR3 bases: TGTGCCAGCAGGCGGACAGGGGACTACGAGCAGTACTTC. Its translation is CASRRTGDYEQYF.